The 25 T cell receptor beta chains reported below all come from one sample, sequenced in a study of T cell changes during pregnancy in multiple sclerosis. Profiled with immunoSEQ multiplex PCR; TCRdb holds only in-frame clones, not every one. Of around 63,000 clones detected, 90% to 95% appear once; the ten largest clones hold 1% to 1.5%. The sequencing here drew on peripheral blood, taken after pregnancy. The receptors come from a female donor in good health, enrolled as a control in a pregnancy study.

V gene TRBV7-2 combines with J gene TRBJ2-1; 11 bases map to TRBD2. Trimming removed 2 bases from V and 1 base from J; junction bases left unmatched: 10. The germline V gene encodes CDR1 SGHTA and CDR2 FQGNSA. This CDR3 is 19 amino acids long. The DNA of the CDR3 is TGTGCCAGCAGCTTATCCTTTAGCGGGGGGGCAGGTTCCTACAATGAGCAGTTCTTC. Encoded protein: CASSLSFSGGAGSYNEQFF.

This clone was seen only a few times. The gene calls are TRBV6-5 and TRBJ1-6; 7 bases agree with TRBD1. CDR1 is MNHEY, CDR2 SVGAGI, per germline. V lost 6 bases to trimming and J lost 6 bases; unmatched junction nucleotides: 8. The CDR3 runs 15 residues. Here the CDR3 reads CASSQGGATNSPLHF. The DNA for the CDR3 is TGTGCCAGCAGCCAGGGGGGTGCGACTAATTCACCCCTCCACTTT.

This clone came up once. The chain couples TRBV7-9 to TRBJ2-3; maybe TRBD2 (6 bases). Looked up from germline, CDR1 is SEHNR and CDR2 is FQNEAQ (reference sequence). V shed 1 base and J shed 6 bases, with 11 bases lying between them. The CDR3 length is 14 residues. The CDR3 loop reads CASSLVRGRDTQYF. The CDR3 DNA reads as TGTGCCAGCAGCTTAGTTCGGGGGAGGGATACGCAGTATTTT. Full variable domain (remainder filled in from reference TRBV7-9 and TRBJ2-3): DTGVSQNPRHKITKRGQNVTFRCDPISEHNRLYWYRQTLGQGPEFLTYFQNEAQLEKSRLLSDRFSAERPKGSFSTLEIQRTEQGDSAMYLCASSLVRGRDTQYFGPGTRLTVL.

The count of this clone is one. This CDR3 is CASSHIGGNYGYTF. CDR3 in DNA: TGTGCCAGCAGCCATATTGGAGGGAACTATGGCTACACCTTC. This chain links TRBV7-9 with TRBJ1-2; no clear D. The CDR3 runs 14 residues. V lost 5 bases and J 2 bases, leaving 12 bases between the germline ends. Germline V gene lookup returns CDR1 SEHNR and CDR2 FQNEAQ (reference sequence).

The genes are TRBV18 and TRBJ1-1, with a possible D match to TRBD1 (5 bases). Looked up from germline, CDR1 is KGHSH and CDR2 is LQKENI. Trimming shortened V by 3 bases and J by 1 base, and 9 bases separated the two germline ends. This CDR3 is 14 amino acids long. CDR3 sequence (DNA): TGTGCCAGCTCACCGCTAGACAGGAACACTGAAGCTTTCTTT. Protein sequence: CASSPLDRNTEAFF. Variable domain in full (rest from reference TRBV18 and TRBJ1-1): NAGVMQNPRHLVRRRGQEARLRCSPMKGHSHVYWYRQLPEEGLKFMVYLQKENIIDESGMPKERFSAEFPKEGPSILRIQQVVRGDSAAYFCASSPLDRNTEAFFGQGTRLTVV.

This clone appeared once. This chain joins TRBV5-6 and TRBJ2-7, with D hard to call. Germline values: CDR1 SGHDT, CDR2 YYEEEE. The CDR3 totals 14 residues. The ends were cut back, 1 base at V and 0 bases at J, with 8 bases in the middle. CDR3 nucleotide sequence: TGTGCCAGCAGCTTGACTCCGGTCTCCTACGAGCAGTACTTC. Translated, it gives CASSLTPVSYEQYF. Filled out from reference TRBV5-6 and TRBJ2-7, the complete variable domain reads DAGVTQSPTHLIKTRGQQVTLRCSPKSGHDTVSWYQQALGQGPQFIFQYYEEEERQRGNFPDRFSGHQFPNYSSELNVNALLLGDSALYLCASSLTPVSYEQYFGPGTRLTVT.

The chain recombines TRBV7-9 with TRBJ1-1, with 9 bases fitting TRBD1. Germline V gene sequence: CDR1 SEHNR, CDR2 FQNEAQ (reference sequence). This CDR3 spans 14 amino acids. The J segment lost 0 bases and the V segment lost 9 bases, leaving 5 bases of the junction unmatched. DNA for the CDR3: TGTGCCAGTAACACAGGGGGCCTGAACACTGAAGCTTTCTTT. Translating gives CASNTGGLNTEAFF. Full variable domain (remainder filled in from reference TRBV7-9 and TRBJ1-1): DTGVSQNPRHKITKRGQNVTFRCDPISEHNRLYWYRQTLGQGPEFLTYFQNEAQLEKSRLLSDRFSAERPKGSFSTLEIQRTEQGDSAMYLCASNTGGLNTEAFFGQGTRLTVV.

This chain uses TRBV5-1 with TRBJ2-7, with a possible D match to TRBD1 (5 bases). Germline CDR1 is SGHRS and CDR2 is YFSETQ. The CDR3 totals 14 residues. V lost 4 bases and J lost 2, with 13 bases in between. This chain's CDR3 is CASSPSQGTYEQYF. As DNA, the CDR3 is TGCGCCAGCAGCCCCTCGCAGGGAACCTACGAGCAGTACTTC.

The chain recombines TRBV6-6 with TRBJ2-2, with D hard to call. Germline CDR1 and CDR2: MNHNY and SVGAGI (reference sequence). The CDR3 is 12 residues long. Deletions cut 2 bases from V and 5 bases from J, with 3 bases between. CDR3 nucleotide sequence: TGTGCCAGCAGTTACCCGACCGGGGAGCTGTTTTTT. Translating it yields CASSYPTGELFF.

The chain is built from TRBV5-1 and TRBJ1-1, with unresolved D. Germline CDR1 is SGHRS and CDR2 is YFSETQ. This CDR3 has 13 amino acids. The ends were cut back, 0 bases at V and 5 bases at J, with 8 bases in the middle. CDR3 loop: CASSLGSGTEAFF. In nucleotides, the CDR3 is TGCGCCAGCAGCTTGGGTTCGGGTACTGAAGCTTTCTTT.

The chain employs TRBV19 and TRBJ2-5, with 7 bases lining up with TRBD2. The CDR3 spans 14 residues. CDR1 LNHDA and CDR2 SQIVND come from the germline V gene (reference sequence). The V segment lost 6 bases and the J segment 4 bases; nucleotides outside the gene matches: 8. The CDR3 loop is CASSTRLAPETQYF. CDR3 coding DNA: TGTGCCAGTAGCACCCGACTAGCCCCAGAGACCCAGTACTTC.

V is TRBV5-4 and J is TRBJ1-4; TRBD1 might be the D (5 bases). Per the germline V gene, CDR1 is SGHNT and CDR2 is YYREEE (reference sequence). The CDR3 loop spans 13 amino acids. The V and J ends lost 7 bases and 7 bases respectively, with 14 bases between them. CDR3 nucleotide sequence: TGTGCCAGCGGCGACAGCACGGGTGAAAAACTGTTTTTT. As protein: CASGDSTGEKLFF.

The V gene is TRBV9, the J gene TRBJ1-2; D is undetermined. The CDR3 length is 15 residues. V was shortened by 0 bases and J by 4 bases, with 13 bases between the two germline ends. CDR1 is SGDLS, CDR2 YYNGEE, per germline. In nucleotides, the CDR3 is TGTGCCAGCAGCGTAGGTGATACAGCGGGCTATGGCTACACCTTC. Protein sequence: CASSVGDTAGYGYTF.

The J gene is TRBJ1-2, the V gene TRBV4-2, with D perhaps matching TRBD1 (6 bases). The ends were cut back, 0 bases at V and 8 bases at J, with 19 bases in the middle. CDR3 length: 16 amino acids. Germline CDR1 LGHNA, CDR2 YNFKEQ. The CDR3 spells CASSQEDPGAFGGYTF. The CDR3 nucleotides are TGTGCCAGCAGCCAAGAGGACCCAGGGGCCTTTGGAGGCTACACCTTC.

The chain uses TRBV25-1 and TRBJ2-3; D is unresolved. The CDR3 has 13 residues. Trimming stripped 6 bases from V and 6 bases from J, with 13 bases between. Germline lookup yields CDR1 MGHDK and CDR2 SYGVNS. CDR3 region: CASRAPRSDTQYF. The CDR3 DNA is TGTGCCAGCAGGGCTCCCCGATCGGATACGCAGTATTTT.

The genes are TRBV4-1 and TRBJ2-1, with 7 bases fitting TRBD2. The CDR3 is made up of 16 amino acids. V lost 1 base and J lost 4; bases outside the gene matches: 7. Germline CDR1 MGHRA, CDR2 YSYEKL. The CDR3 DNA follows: TGCGCCAGCAGCCAAGGGGTGGCGGGGGTATACAATGAGCAGTTCTTC. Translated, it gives CASSQGVAGVYNEQFF.

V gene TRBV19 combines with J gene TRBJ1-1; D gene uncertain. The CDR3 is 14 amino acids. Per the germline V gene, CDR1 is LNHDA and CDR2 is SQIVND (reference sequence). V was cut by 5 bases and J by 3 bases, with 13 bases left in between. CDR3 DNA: TGTGCCAGTAGTTCGCGGATCCTCGACACTGAAGCTTTCTTT. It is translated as CASSSRILDTEAFF.

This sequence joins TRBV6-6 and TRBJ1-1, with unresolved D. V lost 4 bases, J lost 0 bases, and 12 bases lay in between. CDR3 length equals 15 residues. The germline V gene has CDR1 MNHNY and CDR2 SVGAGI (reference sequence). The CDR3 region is CASSLEQHMNTEAFF. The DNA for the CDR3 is TGTGCCAGCAGTTTAGAACAGCACATGAACACTGAAGCTTTCTTT.

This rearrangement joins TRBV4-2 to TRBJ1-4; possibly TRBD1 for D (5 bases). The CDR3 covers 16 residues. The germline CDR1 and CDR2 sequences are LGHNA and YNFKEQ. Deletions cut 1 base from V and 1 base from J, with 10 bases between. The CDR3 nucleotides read TGTGCCAGCAGCCAAGCGGGGGGAGAAACTAATGAAAAACTGTTTTTT. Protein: CASSQAGGETNEKLFF.

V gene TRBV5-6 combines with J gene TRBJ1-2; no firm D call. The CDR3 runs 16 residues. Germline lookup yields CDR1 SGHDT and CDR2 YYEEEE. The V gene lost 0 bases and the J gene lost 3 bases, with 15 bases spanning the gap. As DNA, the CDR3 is TGTGCCAGCAGCTTGGGACCGGGAGGAACCGACTATGGCTACACCTTC. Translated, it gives CASSLGPGGTDYGYTF. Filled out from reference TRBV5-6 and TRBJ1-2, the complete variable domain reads DAGVTQSPTHLIKTRGQQVTLRCSPKSGHDTVSWYQQALGQGPQFIFQYYEEEERQRGNFPDRFSGHQFPNYSSELNVNALLLGDSALYLCASSLGPGGTDYGYTFGSGTRLTVV.

As DNA, the CDR3 is TGCAGCGTTGTTTCCCGGACAGGGCTGAACACTGAAGCTTTCTTT. Amino acid sequence: CSVVSRTGLNTEAFF. The chain links TRBV29-1 to TRBJ1-1, with 8 nucleotides matching TRBD1. Trimming at V came to 4 bases and at J to 0 bases, leaving 7 bases not matched to a gene. The CDR3 consists of 15 residues. Looked up from germline, CDR1 is SQVTM and CDR2 is ANQGSEA.

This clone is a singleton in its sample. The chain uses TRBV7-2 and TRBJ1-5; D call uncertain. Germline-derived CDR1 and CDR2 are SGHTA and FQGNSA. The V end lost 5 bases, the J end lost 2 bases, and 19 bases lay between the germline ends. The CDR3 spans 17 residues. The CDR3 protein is CASSPVAAALGNQPQHF. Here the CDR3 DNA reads TGTGCCAGCAGCCCTGTTGCGGCCGCACTTGGCAATCAGCCCCAGCATTTT.

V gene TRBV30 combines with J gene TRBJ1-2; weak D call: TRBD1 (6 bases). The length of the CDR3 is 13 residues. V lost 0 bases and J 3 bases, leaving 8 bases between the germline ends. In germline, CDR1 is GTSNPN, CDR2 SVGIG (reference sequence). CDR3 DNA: TGTGCCTGGAGTGTAAACAGGGACTATGGCTACACCTTC. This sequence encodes CAWSVNRDYGYTF.

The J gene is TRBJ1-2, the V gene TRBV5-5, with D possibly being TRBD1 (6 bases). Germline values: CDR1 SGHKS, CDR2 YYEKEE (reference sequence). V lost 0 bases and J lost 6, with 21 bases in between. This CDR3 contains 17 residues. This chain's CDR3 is CASSLAIATGEKNGYTF. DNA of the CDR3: TGTGCCAGCAGCTTGGCCATCGCGACAGGCGAAAAGAATGGCTACACCTTC.

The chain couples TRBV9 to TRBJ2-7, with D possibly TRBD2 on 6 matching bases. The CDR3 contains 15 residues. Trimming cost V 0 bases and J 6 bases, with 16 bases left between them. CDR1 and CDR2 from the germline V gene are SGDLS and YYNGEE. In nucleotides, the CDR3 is TGTGCCAGCAGCGTAGCGGGGGACGCTAGCTTCGAGCAGTACTTC. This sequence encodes CASSVAGDASFEQYF.